The 24 T cell receptor beta chains below were found in one sample sequenced in a study of cytomegalovirus exposure and HLA in healthy donors (dated by TCRdb to the late 2010s). Libraries were built with the immunoSEQ multiplex PCR assay. For the multiplex PCR, a mixture combining 60 forward primers for TCR Vbeta segments and 13 reverse primers for TCR Jbeta segments was used. The clones in this table, taken by TCRdb from immuneACCESS, are in-frame only. Not every clone is retained; where verified, under half of the shortfall comes from an unresolved V gene, and the cause of the rest is unknown. Within this sample are 140,000 or so clones, with approximately 72% of them counted one time only. The ten largest clones take up over 2% of the sample. The sample was PBMCs. These receptors were collected from a man aged 35 to 55 in good health and CMV-seronegative.

This clone showed up just a few times. This sequence joins TRBV2 and TRBJ2-3; 8 bases fit TRBD2. V trimming: 2 bases; J trimming: 2 bases; junction bases outside the gene matches: 6. Germline loops: CDR1 SNHLY, CDR2 FYNNEI. This CDR3 is built from 16 residues. CDR3 in amino acids: CASSELTSGYTDTQYF. In DNA, the CDR3 is TGTGCCAGCAGTGAACTCACTAGCGGATACACAGATACGCAGTATTTT. The full variable domain, rest sourced from reference TRBV2 and TRBJ2-3, is EPEVTQTPSHQVTQMGQEVILRCVPISNHLYFYWYRQILGQKVEFLVSFYNNEISEKSEIFDDQFSVERPDGSNFTLKIRSTKLEDSAMYFCASSELTSGYTDTQYFGPGTRLTVL.

J is TRBJ1-1 and V is TRBV5-1; 7 bases are shared with TRBD1. CDR3 length: 14 amino acids. Germline-derived CDR1 and CDR2 are SGHRS and YFSETQ. V lost 4 bases, J lost 7 bases, and 10 bases stayed unmatched. The CDR3 here is CASSRQGRVGEAFF. The DNA for the CDR3 is TGCGCCAGCAGCCGACAGGGTCGGGTAGGTGAAGCTTTCTTT.

The genes are TRBV4-1 and TRBJ1-6; 9 nucleotides agree with TRBD1. The CDR3 loop spans 18 amino acids. V shed 0 bases and J 8 bases; nucleotides not matched to a gene: 11. Germline CDR1 reads MGHRA; CDR2 reads YSYEKL. The CDR3, as DNA: TGCGCCAGCAGCCAAGATCTAATTAAGGACAGGGGTTATTCACCCCTCCACTTT. Translating gives CASSQDLIKDRGYSPLHF.

The chain couples TRBV6-1 to TRBJ1-2; D ambiguous. From germline, CDR1 is MNHNS and CDR2 SASEGT. CDR3 length equals 19 residues. The ends were cut back, 1 base at V and 2 bases at J, with 23 bases in the middle. The CDR3 nucleotides read TGTGCCAGCAGTGAAGGGGGTGGACTGGAGCGAGGGTCCAACTATGGCTACACCTTC. Encoded protein: CASSEGGGLERGSNYGYTF.

This chain links TRBV28 with TRBJ1-1; no definite D call. This CDR3 is built from 14 residues. CDR1 MDHEN and CDR2 SYDVKM come from the germline V gene. V lost 5 bases and J lost 6, with 16 bases in between. CDR3 coding DNA: TGTGCCAGCAGTCCTATATCCTACAGAGCTGAAGCTTTCTTT. It specifies CASSPISYRAEAFF.

V is TRBV7-2 and J is TRBJ1-6; 8 nucleotides agree with TRBD1. From germline, CDR1 is SGHTA and CDR2 FQGNSA. V shed 1 base and J 7 bases; nucleotides not matched to a gene: 9. The CDR3 is 17 residues long. The DNA for the CDR3 is TGTGCCAGCAGCTTAGGGGCACACAGGGGGTTCAATTCACCCCTCCACTTT. Translation gives CASSLGAHRGFNSPLHF.

The chain uses TRBV5-1 and TRBJ2-2, with TRBD1 matching 8 bases. CDR1 is SGHRS and CDR2 is YFSETQ in the germline V gene. CDR3 length equals 17 residues. J gave up 4 bases and V 0 bases, and 8 bases lay outside the gene matches. In nucleotides, the CDR3 is TGCGCCAGCAGCTTGGGGACCGGACAGGGACCCACCGGGGAGCTGTTTTTT. It specifies CASSLGTGQGPTGELFF. Full variable domain (outside the CDR3, taken from reference TRBV5-1 and TRBJ2-2): KAGVTQTPRYLIKTRGQQVTLSCSPISGHRSVSWYQQTPGQGLQFLFEYFSETQRNKGNFPGRFSGRQFSNSRSEMNVSTLELGDSALYLCASSLGTGQGPTGELFFGEGSRLTVL.

V gene TRBV19 combines with J gene TRBJ2-5; 16 bases are a match to TRBD2. Trimming cost V 2 bases and J 5 bases; bases outside gene matches: 5. This CDR3 is built from 17 residues. Germline CDR1 LNHDA, CDR2 SQIVND (reference sequence). CDR3 bases: TGTGCCAGTAGTATACGGGGACTAGCGGGAGGGGGGGAGACCCAGTACTTC. Residues: CASSIRGLAGGGETQYF.

This clone was observed a handful of times. The rearrangement uses TRBV4-3 and TRBJ2-1; D not resolved. This CDR3 spans 15 amino acids. CDR1 and CDR2 (germline): LGHNA, YSLEER. V dropped 0 bases and J dropped 9 bases, with 15 bases sitting between them. The DNA of the CDR3 is TGCGCCAGCAGCCAAGATGGCCGAGGTAGTGGTGAGCAGTTCTTC. Its translation is CASSQDGRGSGEQFF.

This chain joins TRBV18 and TRBJ1-2; D unclear. CDR1 and CDR2 (germline): KGHSH, LQKENI. The CDR3 totals 11 residues. V gave up 10 bases and J gave up 5 bases, with 11 bases separating them. The CDR3, as DNA: TGTGCCACCGTAAGGGAGTATGGCTACACCTTC. Translation gives CATVREYGYTF.

The gene calls are TRBV5-4 and TRBJ2-7, with 7 bases matching TRBD2. Trimming cost V 5 bases and J 1 base; bases outside gene matches: 9. The CDR3 length is 15 residues. Germline V lookup: CDR1 SGHNT, CDR2 YYREEE (reference sequence). The CDR3 region has the DNA TGTGCCAGCAGTCGTCTTAGCGGGTCTTCCTACGAGCAGTACTTC. This translates into CASSRLSGSSYEQYF.

The chain joins TRBV5-1 to TRBJ2-5; weak D call: TRBD2 (6 bases). This CDR3 comprises 18 residues. V dropped 3 bases and J dropped 5 bases, with 26 bases sitting between them. The germline gives CDR1 SGHRS, CDR2 YFSETQ. The CDR3 DNA is TGCGCCAGCAGCTCAAGCCTTCTTGCCCGCGGGGCAGATGAGACCCAGTACTTC. It yields the protein CASSSSLLARGADETQYF.

The chain's CDR3 is CASSEASGGGVETQYF. In nucleotides, the CDR3 is TGTGCCAGCAGTGAGGCTAGCGGAGGGGGAGTGGAGACCCAGTACTTC. The chain combines TRBV2 with TRBJ2-5, with D tentatively TRBD2 (7 bases). Germline V lookup: CDR1 SNHLY, CDR2 FYNNEI. This CDR3 is 16 amino acids long. Trimming took 3 bases from V and 5 from J, leaving 19 bases between them.

J is TRBJ1-1 and V is TRBV2; TRBD1 might be the D (6 bases). This CDR3 comprises 16 residues. CDR1 and CDR2 from the germline V gene are SNHLY and FYNNEI. Trimming left V 2 bases short and J 4 bases short, with 17 bases between. The CDR3 DNA sequence: TGTGCCAGCAGTGAACCCTCGCGGGGGGCTGGCACTGAAGCTTTCTTT. It encodes CASSEPSRGAGTEAFF.

The chain recombines TRBV18 with TRBJ2-2; D perhaps matches TRBD1 (7 bases). Germline CDR1 and CDR2: KGHSH and LQKENI. The CDR3 contains 14 residues. V shed 4 bases and J shed 5 bases, with 11 bases lying between them. CDR3 DNA: TGTGCCAGCTCACGCGGGACAGAGACCGGGGAGCTGTTTTTT. Translating it yields CASSRGTETGELFF.

The chain joins TRBV4-3 to TRBJ2-2, with D possibly TRBD2 on 5 matching bases. This CDR3 comprises 16 residues. Trimming pared 4 bases from V and 2 bases from J, leaving 14 bases between. Looked up from germline, CDR1 is LGHNA and CDR2 is YSLEER. The chain's CDR3 is CASSPFGGLNTGELFF. CDR3 sequence (DNA): TGCGCCAGCAGCCCCTTCGGAGGCCTTAACACCGGGGAGCTGTTTTTT.

A single count supports this clone. The chain recombines TRBV6-1 with TRBJ2-7; no firm D call. V lost 6 bases and J 7 bases, leaving 13 bases between the germline ends. The CDR3 consists of 12 residues. CDR1 and CDR2 from the germline V gene are MNHNS and SASEGT. The CDR3 DNA sequence: TGTGCCAGCAGCGTAGACGGGTCAGAGCAGTACTTC. It translates to CASSVDGSEQYF.

J is TRBJ2-7 and V is TRBV7-9; 7 nucleotides match TRBD2. Looked up from germline, CDR1 is SEHNR and CDR2 is FQNEAQ (reference sequence). The junction had 4 bases not matched to a gene; V was cut back by 1 base and J by 7 bases. The CDR3 sequence is 13 residues long. Written as DNA, the CDR3 is TGTGCCAGCAGCTTAGGTGCGGGGGAGGAGCAGTACTTC. Amino acid sequence: CASSLGAGEEQYF.

The chain uses TRBV6-1 and TRBJ2-5, with TRBD2 matching 16 bases. Germline V CDR1 and CDR2: MNHNS, SASEGT. Trimming cost V 4 bases and J 4 bases; bases outside gene matches: 3. The CDR3 covers 16 residues. The CDR3 is CASSGGLAGGVETQYF. CDR3 coding DNA: TGTGCCAGCAGTGGGGGACTAGCGGGGGGGGTAGAGACCCAGTACTTC.

In this sample, this clone turned up a few times. The gene calls are TRBV7-9 and TRBJ2-3, with 9 bases matching TRBD1. The CDR3 consists of 16 residues. The germline V gene encodes CDR1 SEHNR and CDR2 FQNEAQ (reference sequence). The V gene end was trimmed by 2 bases and the J gene end by 4 bases; junction bases not matched to a gene: 7. The CDR3 DNA sequence: TGTGCCAGCAGCTTACCCGGGACAGGGTTTTCAGATACGCAGTATTTT. Its protein is CASSLPGTGFSDTQYF.

CDR3 sequence reads: CASSESRLEPQHF. Here the CDR3 DNA reads TGCGCCAGCAGTGAGTCCAGGTTGGAGCCCCAGCATTTT. The V gene is TRBV10-1, the J gene TRBJ1-5; D remains ambiguous. This CDR3 spans 13 amino acids. V was pared by 0 bases and J by 8 bases, with 8 bases between. Per germline, CDR1 WNHNN and CDR2 SYGVQD (reference sequence).

This clone was counted a few times. Relative to the germline gene, one junction end is altered; a read error may explain this. The CDR3 here is CASSQDPGRGQRTLNF. The CDR3 DNA is TGTGCCAGCAGCCAAGATCCCGGACGGGGACAAAGGACCCTCAACTTT. The chain combines TRBV4-2 with TRBJ1-6, with D tentatively TRBD1 (6 bases). Germline-derived CDR1 and CDR2 are LGHNA and YNFKEQ. The CDR3 has 16 residues.

V gene TRBV11-2 combines with J gene TRBJ1-1, with a tentative D call TRBD1 (5 bases). Germline V gives CDR1 SGHAT, CDR2 FQNNGV. The CDR3 consists of 15 residues. The germline V and J ends were trimmed by 5 bases and 5 bases, with 18 bases remaining between them. CDR3: CASSPGGLEDTEAFF. As DNA, the CDR3 is TGTGCCAGCAGCCCGGGGGGATTGGAGGATACTGAAGCTTTCTTT.

The genes are TRBV9 and TRBJ2-5; 12 bases are a match to TRBD2. Germline assignment: CDR1 SGDLS and CDR2 YYNGEE. V was clipped by 3 bases and J by 5 bases; unmatched bases: 11. CDR3 length equals 17 residues. CDR3 bases: TGTGCCAGCAGCGCACGGACTAGCGGGGTCGGATGGGAGACCCAGTACTTC. Its protein product is CASSARTSGVGWETQYF.